The 32 T cell receptor beta chains reported below all come from one sample, sequenced in a study of blood T cell repertoires in COVID-19. Profiled with immunoSEQ multiplex PCR; TCRdb holds only in-frame clones, not every one. The top ten clones hold roughly a tenth of a sample with 200,000 to 250,000 clones, roughly 80% of them seen once. The sequencing input was peripheral blood. The receptors stem from an elderly woman with acute or convalescent COVID-19.

The V call is TRBV5-1, the J call TRBJ1-3, with 8 bases matching TRBD1. The V and J ends lost 3 bases and 1 base, in that order; junction bases with no gene match: 6. The CDR3 extends over 16 amino acids. Germline V gives CDR1 SGHRS, CDR2 YFSETQ. The CDR3 DNA follows: TGCGCCAGCAGCTGGGGACAGGCGACTTCTGGAAACACCATATATTTT. Its translation is CASSWGQATSGNTIYF.

The V call is TRBV13, the J call TRBJ2-7; 9 bases agree with TRBD1. Trimming cost V 3 bases and J 3 bases; bases outside gene matches: 3. From germline, CDR1 is PRHDT and CDR2 FYEKMQ (reference sequence). The CDR3 covers 14 residues. CDR3 DNA: TGTGCCAGCAGCTTGGGACAGGGAATCTACGAGCAGTACTTC. It specifies CASSLGQGIYEQYF. Full variable domain (remainder filled in from reference TRBV13 and TRBJ2-7): AAGVIQSPRHLIKEKRETATLKCYPIPRHDTVYWYQQGPGQDPQFLISFYEKMQSDKGSIPDRFSAQQFSDYHSELNMSSLELGDSALYFCASSLGQGIYEQYFGPGTRLTVT.

The chain uses TRBV5-5 and TRBJ1-4, with a possible D match to TRBD1 (5 bases). V dropped 1 base and J dropped 0 bases, with 13 bases sitting between them. CDR1 is SGHKS and CDR2 is YYEKEE in the germline V gene (reference sequence). The CDR3 sequence is 17 residues long. CDR3 nucleotides: TGTGCCAGCAGCTTGTCGCAGGGTTTGGCAACTAATGAAAAACTGTTTTTT. This encodes CASSLSQGLATNEKLFF.

J is TRBJ2-3 and V is TRBV6-2 or TRBV6-3, with 8 bases lining up with TRBD2. J was trimmed by 2 bases and V by 0 bases; bases with no gene match: 10. This CDR3 is 18 amino acids long. Germline loops: CDR1 MNHEY, CDR2 SVGEGT. CDR3 DNA sequence: TGTGCCAGCAGTTACTCGGCCAGCGGGGGCCCCTCCACAGATACGCAGTATTTT. Residues: CASSYSASGGPSTDTQYF.

This chain joins TRBV6-2 or TRBV6-3 and TRBJ2-3, with a weak D call TRBD2 (5 bases). This CDR3 is built from 15 residues. CDR1 and CDR2 (germline): MNHEY, SVGEGT. The germline V and J ends were trimmed by 2 bases and 6 bases, with 15 bases remaining between them. The chain's CDR3 is CASSYPRGALDTQYF. In nucleotides, the CDR3 is TGTGCCAGCAGTTACCCCCGGGGAGCGCTGGATACGCAGTATTTT.

For the CDR3, the DNA is TGCGCCAGCAGCCAAGATCGGTCAGGTACGAGCACTGAAGCTTTCTTT. Translated, it gives CASSQDRSGTSTEAFF. V and J are TRBV4-1 and TRBJ1-1; D remains ambiguous. This CDR3 is built from 16 residues. Trimming removed 0 bases from V and 4 bases from J, with 15 bases in between. CDR1 is MGHRA, CDR2 YSYEKL, per germline.

The chain joins TRBV18 to TRBJ2-3; 9 nucleotides align to TRBD2. Germline V gives CDR1 KGHSH, CDR2 LQKENI. With V trimmed by 4 bases and J by 3 bases, 2 bases remained unmatched. The CDR3 is made up of 14 amino acids. This CDR3 is CASSLSGRTDTQYF. The CDR3 DNA follows: TGTGCCAGCTCACTAAGCGGGAGGACAGATACGCAGTATTTT.

The chain employs TRBV6-5 and TRBJ2-5; D is unclear. V lost 0 bases, J lost 3 bases, and 8 bases lay in between. Germline loops: CDR1 MNHEY, CDR2 SVGAGI. The CDR3 totals 14 residues. The CDR3 nucleotides read TGTGCCAGCAGTTACTCGTGGAGTGAAGAGACCCAGTACTTC. It translates to CASSYSWSEETQYF.

V and J are TRBV12-3 or TRBV12-4 and TRBJ1-2; no reliable D call. The CDR3 is made up of 12 amino acids. V lost 6 bases to trimming and J lost 8 bases, with 13 bases between them. CDR3 in amino acids: CASSRSRWGYTF. The CDR3 DNA reads TGTGCCAGCAGCCGGAGTCGGTGGGGCTACACCTTC.

The chain is built from TRBV5-8 and TRBJ1-5, with D uncertain. Germline assignment: CDR1 SGHTS and CDR2 YDEGEE. This CDR3 is 17 amino acids long. Trimming left V 4 bases short and J 3 bases short, with 20 bases between. The chain's CDR3 is CASSVGARVLVNQPQHF. The CDR3 DNA sequence: TGTGCCAGCAGCGTCGGTGCGAGGGTTTTGGTCAATCAGCCCCAGCATTTT.

V usage is TRBV12-5 and J usage is TRBJ1-2; possibly TRBD1 for D (5 bases). This CDR3 spans 14 amino acids. The germline V and J ends were trimmed by 3 bases and 5 bases, with 13 bases remaining between them. Germline V lookup: CDR1 LGHNT, CDR2 FRNRAP. The CDR3: CASGFGEGLYGYTF. The CDR3 DNA sequence: TGTGCTAGTGGTTTTGGGGAGGGGCTTTATGGCTACACCTTC. Supplemented by reference TRBV12-5 and TRBJ1-2, the full variable domain reads DARVTQTPRHKVTEMGQEVTMRCQPILGHNTVFWYRQTMMQGLELLAYFRNRAPLDDSGMPKDRFSAEMPDATLATLKIQPSEPRDSAVYFCASGFGEGLYGYTFGSGTRLTVV.

The chain combines TRBV11-1 with TRBJ2-7; D perhaps matches TRBD1 (6 bases). Germline V lookup: CDR1 SGHAT, CDR2 FQDESV (reference sequence). This CDR3 spans 13 amino acids. V lost 6 bases and J lost 4, with 13 bases in between. The CDR3 nucleotides are TGTGCCAGCAGGGCCGGGACACAATACGAGCAGTACTTC. Its protein product is CASRAGTQYEQYF.

The chain couples TRBV5-1 to TRBJ1-1, with D hard to call. The CDR3 has 16 residues. Germline V gene lookup returns CDR1 SGHRS and CDR2 YFSETQ. V was pared by 2 bases and J by 0 bases, with 14 bases between. Written as DNA, the CDR3 is TGCGCCAGCAGCTTCCGACGGGGTAGTATGAACACTGAAGCTTTCTTT. As protein: CASSFRRGSMNTEAFF.

V is TRBV23-1 and J is TRBJ2-2; 9 bases are a match to TRBD2. TRBV23-1 is known as an ORF, though its function is uncertain. This CDR3 is 20 amino acids long. V was pared by 3 bases and J by 4 bases, with 18 bases of the junction left unmatched. The CDR3 protein is CASSHTISYSGRRGTGELFF. The CDR3 DNA is TGCGCCAGCAGTCACACGATAAGCTATAGCGGGAGACGAGGCACCGGGGAGCTGTTTTTT.

The J gene is TRBJ1-2, the V gene TRBV9; 8 positions match TRBD1. Unmatched junction bases numbered 7, after V lost 7 bases and J lost 5 bases. Per the germline V gene, CDR1 is SGDLS and CDR2 is YYNGEE. The CDR3 contains 13 residues. This CDR3 reads CASGGDRRYGYTF. In nucleotides, the CDR3 is TGTGCCAGCGGGGGGGACAGGAGATATGGCTACACCTTC.

The chain uses TRBV5-1 and TRBJ2-7; D is perhaps TRBD1 (6 bases). With 0 bases removed from V and 4 bases from J, the gap between germline ends came to 14 bases. The V gene's germline CDR1 is SGHRS and CDR2 YFSETQ. The CDR3 sequence is 15 residues long. DNA for the CDR3: TGCGCCAGCAGCTTGGGGGGGAACAGGGTTTACGAGCAGTACTTC. The encoded protein is CASSLGGNRVYEQYF.

The chain recombines TRBV6-6 with TRBJ1-1, with unresolved D. Trimming took off 5 bases at V and 4 bases at J, with 14 bases between the two ends. The CDR3 covers 14 residues. Germline CDR1 reads MNHNY; CDR2 reads SVGAGI (reference sequence). The CDR3 loop is CASSGEGSVTEAFF. As DNA, the CDR3 is TGTGCCAGCAGTGGGGAGGGTTCGGTCACTGAAGCTTTCTTT.

V is TRBV4-3 and J is TRBJ2-4, with D unresolved. The germline V and J ends were trimmed by 0 bases and 6 bases, with 15 bases remaining between them. This CDR3 is built from 16 residues. Per germline, CDR1 LGHNA and CDR2 YSLEER. The CDR3 protein is CASSQDWAEVGNIQYF. The CDR3 nucleotides are TGCGCCAGCAGCCAAGATTGGGCTGAAGTGGGAAACATTCAGTACTTC.

This clone was seen many times. The chain combines TRBV6-5 with TRBJ1-3, with 7 positions matching TRBD1. The CDR3 runs 15 residues. Germline CDR1 and CDR2: MNHEY and SVGAGI. Unmatched junction bases numbered 6, after V lost 4 bases and J lost 3 bases. CDR3 coding DNA: TGTGCCAGCAGTTGGTTGCAGGGGGGTGGAAACACCATATATTTT. It yields the protein CASSWLQGGGNTIYF.

The chain uses TRBV6-2 or TRBV6-3 and TRBJ1-6, with TRBD1 identical over 7 bases. The V gene's germline CDR1 is MNHEY and CDR2 SVGEGT. The length of the CDR3 is 14 residues. Trimming cost V 8 bases and J 4 bases; bases outside gene matches: 5. CDR3 amino acids: CASCPGQYNSPLHF. The CDR3 nucleotides are TGTGCCAGCTGCCCGGGACAGTATAATTCACCCCTCCACTTT.

This chain uses TRBV4-2 with TRBJ2-2; 9 nucleotides line up with TRBD1. The germline V gene has CDR1 LGHNA and CDR2 YNFKEQ. The length of the CDR3 is 16 residues. V shed 2 bases, J shed 5 bases, and the junction held 6 bases outside the gene matches. The DNA of the CDR3 is TGTGCCAGCAGCCAAATTACGGGACAGGGTACCGGGGAGCTGTTTTTT. Translating it yields CASSQITGQGTGELFF.

The rearrangement joins TRBV30 to TRBJ2-7; TRBD1 might be the D (6 bases). Trimming removed 0 bases at V and 7 bases at J, with 25 bases between. The CDR3 runs to 17 residues. The germline CDR1 and CDR2 sequences are GTSNPN and SVGIG (reference sequence). The DNA for the CDR3 is TGTGCCTGGAGTGTGAAGTTCGGCCCAGGGGCCCTCCCTGAGCAGTACTTC. Translating gives CAWSVKFGPGALPEQYF. The full variable domain, its missing parts supplied by reference TRBV30 and TRBJ2-7, is SQTIHQWPATLVQPVGSPLSLECTVEGTSNPNLYWYRQAAGRGLQLLFYSVGIGQISSEVPQNLSASRPQDRQFILSSKKLLLSDSGFYLCAWSVKFGPGALPEQYFGPGTRLTVT.

In its sample, this clone was seen a few times. This chain links TRBV7-3 with TRBJ2-3; 9 bases line up with TRBD1. The V and J ends lost 2 bases and 5 bases, in that order; junction bases with no gene match: 2. The germline gives CDR1 SGHTA, CDR2 FQGTGA. The CDR3 spans 14 residues. In nucleotides, the CDR3 is TGTGCCAGCAGCTTATTGGGACAGGGAGATACGCAGTATTTT. It translates to CASSLLGQGDTQYF.

The J gene is TRBJ2-2, the V gene TRBV11-3; 8 bases agree with TRBD1. This CDR3 is 17 amino acids long. The junction had 14 bases not matched to a gene; V was cut back by 4 bases and J by 7 bases. Germline CDR1 and CDR2: SGHNT and YENEEA. The CDR3 nucleotides read TGTGCCAGCAGCTCCGGACAGGGTTCGAAGGGAAACGGGGAGCTGTTTTTT. Amino acids: CASSSGQGSKGNGELFF.

This clone was detected only a few times. This rearrangement joins TRBV7-9 to TRBJ2-3, with TRBD1 identical over 7 bases. The V and J ends lost 5 bases and 2 bases, in that order; junction bases with no gene match: 4. The germline CDR1 and CDR2 sequences are SEHNR and FQNEAQ (reference sequence). The CDR3 length is 14 residues. CDR3 DNA sequence: TGTGCCAGCAGCCTCGGGACAGACACAGATACGCAGTATTTT. Its protein product is CASSLGTDTDTQYF.

The V call is TRBV6-2 or TRBV6-3, the J call TRBJ1-5; 9 positions agree with TRBD1. V was pared by 1 base and J by 7 bases, with 5 bases of the junction left unmatched. CDR3 length equals 15 residues. Germline-derived CDR1 and CDR2 are MNHEY and SVGEGT. DNA for the CDR3: TGTGCCAGCAGTTACTTGGGACAGGGAGGCCAGCCCCAGCATTTT. Amino acids: CASSYLGQGGQPQHF.

This clone has a handful of counts. The CDR3 loop is CASSIIAGGQETQYF. In DNA form, the CDR3 reads TGTGCCAGCAGCATCATAGCGGGGGGGCAGGAGACCCAGTACTTC. The V and J genes are TRBV7-2 and TRBJ2-5; 11 bases are a match to TRBD2. J gave up 5 bases and V 5 bases, and 7 bases lay outside the gene matches. Germline V gene sequence: CDR1 SGHTA, CDR2 FQGNSA. This CDR3 comprises 15 residues.

This chain uses TRBV30 with TRBJ1-2, with D maybe TRBD1 (5 bases). In germline, CDR1 is GTSNPN, CDR2 SVGIG (reference sequence). The length of the CDR3 is 15 residues. Trimming removed 4 bases from V and 4 bases from J, with 19 bases in between. DNA for the CDR3: TGTGCCTGGATGCCGTTGGAGGGGTTGACCTATGGCTACACCTTC. It specifies CAWMPLEGLTYGYTF. The full variable domain, in which reference TRBV30 and TRBJ1-2 provide the parts outside the CDR3, is SQTIHQWPATLVQPVGSPLSLECTVEGTSNPNLYWYRQAAGRGLQLLFYSVGIGQISSEVPQNLSASRPQDRQFILSSKKLLLSDSGFYLCAWMPLEGLTYGYTFGSGTRLTVV.

This clone was counted only a few times. V is TRBV7-8 and J is TRBJ1-3, with unresolved D. V shed 3 bases and J shed 2 bases, with 11 bases lying between them. The CDR3 spans 15 residues. Germline V gives CDR1 SGHVS, CDR2 FQNEAQ. CDR3 nucleotides: TGTGCCAGCAGCTTTGGGATCGGGACTGGAAACACCATATATTTT. Its translation is CASSFGIGTGNTIYF.

The gene calls are TRBV4-1 and TRBJ2-3, with 8 bases aligning to TRBD2. The germline V gene has CDR1 MGHRA and CDR2 YSYEKL. CDR3 length: 16 residues. J was trimmed by 3 bases and V by 0 bases; bases with no gene match: 5. DNA of the CDR3: TGCGCCAGCAGCCAAGATTTTGCTAGCGGGACAGATACGCAGTATTTT. Protein product: CASSQDFASGTDTQYF.

V and J are TRBV2 and TRBJ2-7; tentatively, D is TRBD1 (6 bases). V was clipped by 6 bases and J by 6 bases, with 12 bases between them. Germline V lookup: CDR1 SNHLY, CDR2 FYNNEI. The CDR3 sequence is 12 residues long. The CDR3 is CASRHTGSEQYF. The CDR3 nucleotides are TGTGCCAGCAGGCACACAGGGTCCGAGCAGTACTTC.

This clone was seen once. The chain recombines TRBV27 with TRBJ2-3, with 10 bases matching TRBD2. V was pared by 8 bases and J by 6 bases, with 17 bases of the junction left unmatched. The CDR3 has 17 amino acids. Germline-derived CDR1 and CDR2 are MNHEY and SMNVEV (reference sequence). The CDR3 loop reads CASHKAGGVHITDTQYF. The CDR3 DNA sequence: TGTGCCAGCCATAAAGCGGGAGGGGTTCACATCACGGATACGCAGTATTTT.